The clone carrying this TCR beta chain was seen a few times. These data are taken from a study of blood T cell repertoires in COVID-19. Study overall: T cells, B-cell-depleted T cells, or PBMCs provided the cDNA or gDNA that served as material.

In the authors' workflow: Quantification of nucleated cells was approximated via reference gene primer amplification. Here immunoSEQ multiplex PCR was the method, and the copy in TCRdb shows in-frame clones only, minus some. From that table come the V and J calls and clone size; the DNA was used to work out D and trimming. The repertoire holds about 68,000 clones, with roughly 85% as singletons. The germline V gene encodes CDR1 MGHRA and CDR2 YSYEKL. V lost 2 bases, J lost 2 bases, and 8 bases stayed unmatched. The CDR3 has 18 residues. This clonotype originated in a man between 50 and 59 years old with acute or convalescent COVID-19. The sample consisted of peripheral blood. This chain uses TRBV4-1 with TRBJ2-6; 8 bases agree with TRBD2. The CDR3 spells CASSQPTRLATGANVLTF. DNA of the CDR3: TGCGCCAGCAGCCAACCCACGCGACTAGCGACTGGGGCCAACGTCCTGACTTTC.